The 13 T cell receptor beta chains reported below all come from one sample, sequenced in a study of cytomegalovirus exposure and HLA in healthy donors (dated by TCRdb to 2016 to 2017). Libraries were built with the immunoSEQ multiplex PCR assay. A mixture of 60 forward primers for TCR Vbeta segments and 13 reverse primers for TCR Jbeta segments was used in the multiplex PCR. The immuneACCESS repertoire file appears here via TCRdb, limited to in-frame rearrangements. These files lack a portion of the clones; in checked studies, under half of the deficit traces to unresolved V genes, and the cause of the others is not known. The sample table records about 130,000 clones; 60% to 85% of these occur just once. The top ten constitute 3.1% of the sample. The sequencing input was PBMCs. These receptors were taken from a man under 40 in good health and CMV-seronegative.

This clone was recorded once. The rearrangement links TRBV7-6 to TRBJ1-2, with 9 bases identical to TRBD1. Germline loops: CDR1 SGHVS, CDR2 FNYEAQ. This CDR3 contains 14 residues. Germline trimming cut 4 bases from V and 5 bases from J; bases unmatched to any gene: 5. The CDR3 reads CASSSRQGDYGYTF. The CDR3 coding sequence is TGTGCCAGCAGCTCCCGACAGGGGGATTATGGCTACACCTTC.

In nucleotides, the CDR3 is TGCGCCAGCAGCTTGGTTTTAGATCCCGGGGAGCTGTTTTTT. This encodes CASSLVLDPGELFF. The chain links TRBV5-1 to TRBJ2-2; D gene unclear. Germline-derived CDR1 and CDR2 are SGHRS and YFSETQ. The CDR3 runs to 14 residues. The V end was cut by 0 bases, the J end by 6 bases, with 9 bases between. Together with reference TRBV5-1 and TRBJ2-2, the CDR3 gives the full variable domain: KAGVTQTPRYLIKTRGQQVTLSCSPISGHRSVSWYQQTPGQGLQFLFEYFSETQRNKGNFPGRFSGRQFSNSRSEMNVSTLELGDSALYLCASSLVLDPGELFFGEGSRLTVL.

The chain uses TRBV6-5 and TRBJ1-2; D is unclear. CDR3 length equals 15 residues. Germline CDR1 and CDR2: MNHEY and SVGAGI. Trimming removed 9 bases at V and 4 bases at J, with 21 bases between. CDR3 in DNA: TGTGCCAGAGAGGAGGACGAACCTTCAGGCTATGGCTACACCTTC. This translates into CAREEDEPSGYGYTF.

The table lists this clone with a few counts. The chain carries TRBV5-6 and TRBJ2-5; D not certain. The CDR3 consists of 12 residues. V dropped 1 base and J dropped 5 bases, with 6 bases sitting between them. CDR1 SGHDT and CDR2 YYEEEE come from the germline V gene. This CDR3 is CASSLFSETQYF. The CDR3 nucleotides are TGTGCCAGCAGCTTGTTCAGTGAGACCCAGTACTTC. Full variable domain (remainder filled in from reference TRBV5-6 and TRBJ2-5): DAGVTQSPTHLIKTRGQQVTLRCSPKSGHDTVSWYQQALGQGPQFIFQYYEEEERQRGNFPDRFSGHQFPNYSSELNVNALLLGDSALYLCASSLFSETQYFGPGTRLLVL.

The chain uses TRBV13 and TRBJ1-1; 9 bases fit TRBD1. J gave up 1 base and V 5 bases, and 26 bases lay outside the gene matches. CDR1 and CDR2 from the germline V gene are PRHDT and FYEKMQ (reference sequence). CDR3 length: 22 residues. The CDR3 bases are TGTGCCAGCAGCCTACTATCCGACCCGGGACAGGGCGTCTGGGGCACGAACACTGAAGCTTTCTTT. Translated, it gives CASSLLSDPGQGVWGTNTEAFF.

The CDR3 DNA is TGTGCCAGCAGCAAGGGACTAGCGGGAGGGGGCGAGCAGTACTTC. It yields the protein CASSKGLAGGGEQYF. The V call is TRBV7-2, the J call TRBJ2-7, with 16 bases lining up with TRBD2. Looked up from germline, CDR1 is SGHTA and CDR2 is FQGNSA. This CDR3 comprises 15 residues. J was trimmed by 6 bases and V by 5 bases; bases with no gene match: 4.

This clone was counted once. The chain employs TRBV29-1 and TRBJ2-5; D perhaps matches TRBD2 (6 bases). Trimming took 0 bases from V and 4 from J, leaving 9 bases between them. CDR1 and CDR2 (germline): SQVTM, ANQGSEA. This CDR3 comprises 13 residues. The CDR3 loop reads CSVEDPGRETQYF. The CDR3 DNA reads TGCAGCGTTGAAGATCCCGGGAGAGAGACCCAGTACTTC.

V and J are TRBV5-1 and TRBJ2-1, with D possibly matching TRBD1 (5 bases). This CDR3 has 15 residues. V gave up 0 bases and J gave up 0 bases, with 7 bases separating them. Germline loops: CDR1 SGHRS, CDR2 YFSETQ. CDR3 bases: TGCGCCAGCAGCTTGGGGGGCCGCTCCTACAATGAGCAGTTCTTC. Protein sequence: CASSLGGRSYNEQFF. The full variable domain, its missing parts supplied by reference TRBV5-1 and TRBJ2-1, is KAGVTQTPRYLIKTRGQQVTLSCSPISGHRSVSWYQQTPGQGLQFLFEYFSETQRNKGNFPGRFSGRQFSNSRSEMNVSTLELGDSALYLCASSLGGRSYNEQFFGPGTRLTVL.

The J gene is TRBJ2-1, the V gene TRBV5-8; tentatively, D is TRBD1 (6 bases). Per the germline V gene, CDR1 is SGHTS and CDR2 is YDEGEE. V was shortened by 5 bases and J by 4 bases, with 19 bases between the two germline ends. CDR3 length equals 16 residues. CDR3 DNA: TGTGCCAGCAGTTTACATAGGGGGAACGCTTACAATGAGCAGTTCTTC. Protein sequence: CASSLHRGNAYNEQFF.

This chain links TRBV9 with TRBJ1-5, with TRBD1 identical over 7 bases. Per germline, CDR1 SGDLS and CDR2 YYNGEE. J lost 4 bases, V lost 3 bases, and 10 bases had no gene match. The length of the CDR3 is 16 residues. DNA of the CDR3: TGTGCCAGCAGCGGAGATGTAGGGGGCGGGAATCAGCCCCAGCATTTT. It codes for CASSGDVGGGNQPQHF.

V is TRBV25-1 and J is TRBJ2-7; D gene uncertain. CDR3 length: 12 residues. V was shortened by 6 bases and J by 5 bases, with 11 bases between the two germline ends. Germline V gene sequence: CDR1 MGHDK, CDR2 SYGVNS. CDR3 nucleotide sequence: TGTGCCAGCAGCCCGTGGCTCGACGAGCAGTACTTC. Amino acid sequence: CASSPWLDEQYF.

V is TRBV2 and J is TRBJ2-5; TRBD2 matches at 11 bases. The J call may be faulty, since TRBJ2-7 better matches the DNA end. There are 16 residues in the CDR3. Germline CDR1 reads SNHLY; CDR2 reads FYNNEI. CDR3 in amino acids: CASSVGTSGKAYEQYF. CDR3 in DNA: TGTGCCAGCAGTGTCGGGACTAGCGGTAAGGCCTACGAGCAGTACTTC.

The rearrangement links TRBV28 to TRBJ1-4, with D maybe TRBD1 (6 bases). CDR3 length: 14 amino acids. CDR1 is MDHEN, CDR2 SYDVKM, per germline. The V gene lost 4 bases and the J gene lost 7 bases, with 13 bases spanning the gap. The CDR3 loop reads CASSWGGASEKLFF. The CDR3 DNA reads TGTGCCAGCAGTTGGGGGGGGGCGAGTGAAAAACTGTTTTTT.